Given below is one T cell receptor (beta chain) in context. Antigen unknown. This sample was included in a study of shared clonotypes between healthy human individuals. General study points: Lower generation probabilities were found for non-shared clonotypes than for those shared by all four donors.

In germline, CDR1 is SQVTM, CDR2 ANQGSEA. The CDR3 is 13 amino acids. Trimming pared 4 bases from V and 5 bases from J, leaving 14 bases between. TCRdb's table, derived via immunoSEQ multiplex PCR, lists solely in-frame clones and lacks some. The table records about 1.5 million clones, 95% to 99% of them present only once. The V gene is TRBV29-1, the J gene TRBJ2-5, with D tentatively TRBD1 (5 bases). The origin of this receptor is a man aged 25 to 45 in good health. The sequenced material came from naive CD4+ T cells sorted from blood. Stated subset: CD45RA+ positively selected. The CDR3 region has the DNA TGCAGCGTTGTCCAGGGCCCCGCGGAGACCCAGTACTTC. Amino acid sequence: CSVVQGPAETQYF. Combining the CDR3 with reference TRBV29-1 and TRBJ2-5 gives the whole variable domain SAVISQKPSRDICQRGTSLTIQCQVDSQVTMMFWYRQQPGQSLTLIATANQGSEATYESGFVIDKFPISRPNLTFSTLTVSNMSPEDSSIYLCSVVQGPAETQYFGPGTRLLVL.